The 20 T cell receptor beta chains listed next were all sequenced from one sample in a study of T cell responses to AZD1222 COVID-19 vaccine. Here immunoSEQ multiplex PCR was the method, and the copy in TCRdb shows in-frame clones only, minus some. Of 100,000 to 110,000 clones in the sample, roughly 86% are singletons; the top ten hold under 4.5%. Specimen: peripheral blood, collected on day 0 of MenACWY control vaccination. Source of these receptors: an adult in good health.

In this sample, this clone turned up a few times. The chain uses TRBV5-5 and TRBJ1-2; 8 bases are shared with TRBD1. Germline V lookup: CDR1 SGHKS, CDR2 YYEKEE (reference sequence). Trimming cost V 2 bases and J 4 bases; bases outside gene matches: 4. CDR3 size: 14 residues. The CDR3 DNA reads as TGTGCCAGCAGCTTTGACAGGGGTGGCTATGGCTACACCTTC. It is translated as CASSFDRGGYGYTF.

The J gene is TRBJ2-1, the V gene TRBV19, with 8 positions matching TRBD1. Unmatched junction bases numbered 4, after V lost 5 bases and J lost 7 bases. CDR1 is LNHDA and CDR2 is SQIVND in the germline V gene (reference sequence). The CDR3 covers 13 residues. CDR3 in amino acids: CASSAYRGNEQFF. CDR3 DNA sequence: TGTGCCAGTAGTGCGTACAGGGGGAATGAGCAGTTCTTC.

CDR3 sequence: CASTLENEQFF. In DNA form, the CDR3 reads TGTGCCAGCACATTGGAAAATGAGCAGTTCTTC. V gene TRBV27 combines with J gene TRBJ2-1; no definite D call. Per germline, CDR1 MNHEY and CDR2 SMNVEV (reference sequence). Trimming took 7 bases from V and 7 from J, leaving 8 bases between them. The CDR3 contains 11 residues.

The chain joins TRBV7-2 to TRBJ1-1, with D possibly TRBD1 on 5 matching bases. Germline V gene data show CDR1 as SGHTA and CDR2 as FQGNSA. The CDR3 runs 13 residues. V shed 5 bases and J shed 1 base, with 8 bases lying between them. The CDR3 loop is CASSTRGNTEAFF. As DNA, the CDR3 is TGTGCCAGCAGCACAAGGGGGAACACTGAAGCTTTCTTT.

For the CDR3, the DNA is TGTGCCATCAGTGAGGCCAATCAGCCCCAGCATTTT. Residues: CAISEANQPQHF. The rearrangement links TRBV10-3 to TRBJ1-5; D not resolved. The germline gives CDR1 ENHRY, CDR2 SYGVKD. V shed 2 bases and J shed 3 bases, with 2 bases lying between them. This CDR3 has 12 residues.

The chain combines TRBV4-2 with TRBJ1-2; the match to TRBD1 covers 8 bases. Germline CDR1 reads LGHNA; CDR2 reads YNFKEQ. The CDR3 runs to 12 residues. After removal of 10 bases from V and 4 bases from J, the junction contained 5 bases not matched to a gene. DNA of the CDR3: TGTGCCACGCAGGGGGCGCGCTATGGCTACACCTTC. As protein: CATQGARYGYTF.

The chain couples TRBV7-9 to TRBJ1-2; no firm D call. V was trimmed by 5 bases and J by 7 bases, leaving 17 bases between them. The CDR3 contains 14 residues. Germline CDR1 and CDR2: SEHNR and FQNEAQ (reference sequence). CDR3 region: CASSPRTGSSGYTF. CDR3 in DNA: TGTGCCAGCAGCCCTCGCACGGGCTCGAGTGGCTACACCTTC.

The chain carries TRBV7-2 and TRBJ2-1; D might be TRBD1 or TRBD2, each matching 5 bases. The CDR3 runs to 17 residues. Germline V CDR1 and CDR2: SGHTA, FQGNSA. Trimming left V 1 base short and J 0 bases short, with 13 bases between. The CDR3 loop is CASSLGGTLISYNEQFF. The CDR3 bases are TGTGCCAGCAGCTTAGGTGGGACCTTAATCTCCTACAATGAGCAGTTCTTC. The full variable domain, completed using reference TRBV7-2 and TRBJ2-1, is GAGVSQSPSNKVTEKGKDVELRCDPISGHTALYWYRQSLGQGLEFLIYFQGNSAPDKSGLPSDRFSAERTGGSVSTLTIQRTQQEDSAVYLCASSLGGTLISYNEQFFGPGTRLTVL.

This sequence joins TRBV5-1 and TRBJ2-2; TRBD2 matches 10 bases. This CDR3 is 14 amino acids long. The junction had 4 bases not matched to a gene; V was cut back by 5 bases and J by 6 bases. Germline-derived CDR1 and CDR2 are SGHRS and YFSETQ. Here the CDR3 reads CASSTGLAAGELFF. The CDR3 coding sequence is TGCGCCAGCAGTACCGGACTAGCGGCCGGGGAGCTGTTTTTT.

CDR3 sequence reads: CASSFAGGETQYF. The DNA of the CDR3 is TGTGCCAGCAGCTTTGCAGGGGGTGAGACCCAGTACTTC. V usage is TRBV11-2 and J usage is TRBJ2-5; 7 positions agree with TRBD1. The CDR3 loop spans 13 amino acids. V gave up 3 bases and J gave up 5 bases; unmatched junction bases: 3. Germline values: CDR1 SGHAT, CDR2 FQNNGV.

The chain couples TRBV7-2 to TRBJ2-7; TRBD2 matches at 13 bases. The ends lost 4 bases at V and 2 bases at J; junction bases unmatched: 5. There are 16 residues in the CDR3. The germline V gene encodes CDR1 SGHTA and CDR2 FQGNSA. The DNA for the CDR3 is TGTGCCAGCAGCTATGGGACTAGCGGGGCCCCCTACGAGCAGTACTTC. Translating it yields CASSYGTSGAPYEQYF. Based on the CDR3 plus reference TRBV7-2 and TRBJ2-7, the full variable domain is GAGVSQSPSNKVTEKGKDVELRCDPISGHTALYWYRQSLGQGLEFLIYFQGNSAPDKSGLPSDRFSAERTGGSVSTLTIQRTQQEDSAVYLCASSYGTSGAPYEQYFGPGTRLTVT.

The J gene is TRBJ2-7, the V gene TRBV27; TRBD2 agrees at 7 bases. Germline V gives CDR1 MNHEY, CDR2 SMNVEV (reference sequence). This CDR3 has 16 residues. V lost 2 bases and J lost 9; bases outside the gene matches: 16. The CDR3 bases are TGTGCCAGCAGTTTAAAGGCTAGCGGACTTTTCTTGGGGCAGTACTTC. It codes for CASSLKASGLFLGQYF.

In this sample, this clone turned up a few times. V usage is TRBV7-9 and J usage is TRBJ2-7, with TRBD1 matching 8 bases. CDR1 and CDR2 from the germline V gene are SEHNR and FQNEAQ (reference sequence). J gave up 3 bases and V 4 bases, and 5 bases lay outside the gene matches. This CDR3 is built from 14 residues. CDR3 nucleotide sequence: TGTGCCAGCAGCTATCAGGGGGCTTACTACGAGCAGTACTTC. Translating it yields CASSYQGAYYEQYF. Variable domain in full (rest from reference TRBV7-9 and TRBJ2-7): DTGVSQNPRHKITKRGQNVTFRCDPISEHNRLYWYRQTLGQGPEFLTYFQNEAQLEKSRLLSDRFSAERPKGSFSTLEIQRTEQGDSAMYLCASSYQGAYYEQYFGPGTRLTVT.

The rearrangement joins TRBV29-1 to TRBJ2-1; 7 bases align to TRBD1. After removal of 7 bases from V and 8 bases from J, the junction contained 11 bases not matched to a gene. Per the germline V gene, CDR1 is SQVTM and CDR2 is ANQGSEA. The CDR3 is 13 residues long. CDR3 in amino acids: CSARTGLWDEQFF. CDR3 bases: TGCAGCGCCAGGACAGGCCTATGGGATGAGCAGTTCTTC.

This chain uses TRBV6-5 with TRBJ1-5; D may be TRBD1 (6 bases). CDR1 and CDR2 (germline): MNHEY, SVGAGI. CDR3 size: 13 residues. V shed 5 bases and J shed 4 bases, with 9 bases lying between them. CDR3 nucleotides: TGTGCCAGCAGTCAGACAGGTAATCAGCCCCAGCATTTT. This gives the protein CASSQTGNQPQHF.

The V and J genes are TRBV28 and TRBJ1-2, with unresolved D. The germline V gene encodes CDR1 MDHEN and CDR2 SYDVKM. This CDR3 is built from 13 residues. Trimming stripped 3 bases from V and 2 bases from J, with 7 bases between. Written as DNA, the CDR3 is TGTGCCAGCAGTTTTTCTGACAACTATGGCTACACCTTC. This gives the protein CASSFSDNYGYTF.

V usage is TRBV18 and J usage is TRBJ2-5, with D unclear. Germline values: CDR1 KGHSH, CDR2 LQKENI. The V and J ends lost 3 bases and 13 bases respectively, with 12 bases between them. The CDR3 length is 11 residues. CDR3 bases: TGTGCCAGCTCACCGGCGTACAGCCTGTACTTC. It is translated as CASSPAYSLYF.

The chain carries TRBV27 and TRBJ2-1; TRBD2 matches 10 bases. The CDR3 sequence is 19 residues long. Germline V CDR1 and CDR2: MNHEY, SMNVEV (reference sequence). V lost 4 bases to trimming and J lost 5 bases; unmatched junction nucleotides: 17. CDR3 sequence (DNA): TGTGCCAGCAGTTCTCCCTCCCGGGGTAGCGGGGGGCGTAACAATGAGCAGTTCTTC. It specifies CASSSPSRGSGGRNNEQFF.

The genes are TRBV7-2 and TRBJ2-7, with D perhaps matching TRBD1 or TRBD2 (5 bases each). The CDR3 is made up of 13 amino acids. V gave up 5 bases and J gave up 3 bases, with 11 bases separating them. The V gene's germline CDR1 is SGHTA and CDR2 FQGNSA. CDR3 in amino acids: CASSPGPLYEQYF. CDR3 nucleotides: TGTGCCAGCAGCCCGGGACCCCTCTACGAGCAGTACTTC.

The chain is built from TRBV5-1 and TRBJ1-4; D uncertain. The V end lost 4 bases, the J end lost 1 base, and 8 bases lay between the germline ends. Germline CDR1 SGHRS, CDR2 YFSETQ. This CDR3 contains 14 residues. This CDR3 reads CASSATETNEKLFF. The CDR3 DNA reads TGCGCCAGCAGCGCTACAGAAACTAATGAAAAACTGTTTTTT.